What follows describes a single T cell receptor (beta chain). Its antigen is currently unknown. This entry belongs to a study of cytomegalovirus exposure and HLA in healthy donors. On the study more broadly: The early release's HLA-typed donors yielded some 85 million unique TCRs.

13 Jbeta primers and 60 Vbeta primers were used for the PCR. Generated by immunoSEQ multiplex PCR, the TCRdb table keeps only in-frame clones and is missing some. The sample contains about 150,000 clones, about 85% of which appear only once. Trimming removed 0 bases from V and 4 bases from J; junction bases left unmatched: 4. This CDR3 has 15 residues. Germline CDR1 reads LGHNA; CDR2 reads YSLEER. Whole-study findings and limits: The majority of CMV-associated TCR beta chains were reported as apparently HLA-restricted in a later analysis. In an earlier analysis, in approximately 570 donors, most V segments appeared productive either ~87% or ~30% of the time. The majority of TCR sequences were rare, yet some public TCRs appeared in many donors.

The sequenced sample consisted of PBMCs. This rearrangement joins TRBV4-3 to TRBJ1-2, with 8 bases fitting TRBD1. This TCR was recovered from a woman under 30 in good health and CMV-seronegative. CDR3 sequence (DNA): TGCGCCAGCAGCCAAGAGGTCAGGGGGCCCTATGGCTACACCTTC. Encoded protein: CASSQEVRGPYGYTF.